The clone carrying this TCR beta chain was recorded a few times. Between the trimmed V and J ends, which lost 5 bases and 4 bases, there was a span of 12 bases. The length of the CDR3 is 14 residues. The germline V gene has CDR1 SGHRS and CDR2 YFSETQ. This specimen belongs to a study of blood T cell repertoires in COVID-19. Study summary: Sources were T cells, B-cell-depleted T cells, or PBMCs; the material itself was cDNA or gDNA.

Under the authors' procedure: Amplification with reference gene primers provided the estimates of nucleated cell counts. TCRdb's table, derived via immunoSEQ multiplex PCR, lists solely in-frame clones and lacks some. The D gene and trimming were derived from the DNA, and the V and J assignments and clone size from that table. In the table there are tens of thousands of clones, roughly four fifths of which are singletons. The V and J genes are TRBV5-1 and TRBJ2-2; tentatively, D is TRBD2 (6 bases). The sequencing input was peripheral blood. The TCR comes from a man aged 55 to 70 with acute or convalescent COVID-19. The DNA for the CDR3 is TGCGCCAGCAGACCCGGGACTTCCACCGGGGAGCTGTTTTTT. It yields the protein CASRPGTSTGELFF.